The 11 T cell receptor beta chains given below trace back to one sample, sequenced in a study of T cell repertoires in cytomegalovirus infection. TCRdb reprocessed the reads with MiXCR, giving one entry per CDR3 protein. The data contain 110,000 or so distinct CDR3 sequences, 30% of them seen just once; the ten biggest clones take up 41%. No antigen has been assigned to these receptors. The sample in question was CD8+ T cells from cultured PBMCs, obtained from culture after CMV antigen stimulation. These receptor sequences come from a human donor in good health (CMV status not recorded). Some clones in this sample may be carry-over from other donors' samples.

This clonotype was counted a single time. The chain employs TRBV7-1 and TRBJ2-2; tentatively, D is TRBD2 (5 bases). TRBV7-1 is an open reading frame whose function is uncertain. This CDR3 contains 16 residues. V lost 5 bases to trimming and J lost 3 bases, with 16 bases between them. CDR3 loop: CASSLELTGYTGELFF. CDR3 nucleotide sequence: TGTGCCAGCAGCCTCGAGCTCACGGGGTACACCGGGGAGCTGTTTTTT.

The chain carries TRBV12-3 or TRBV12-4 and TRBJ2-3; D not resolved. The V and J ends lost 1 base and 2 bases respectively, with 7 bases between them. The CDR3 covers 14 residues. The CDR3 spells CASSLGYSTDTQYF. As DNA, the CDR3 is TGTGCCAGCAGTTTAGGGTATTCCACAGATACGCAGTATTTT.

This clonotype has just a few counts. The chain carries TRBV28 and TRBJ2-5; 9 bases agree with TRBD1. This CDR3 contains 12 residues. From germline, CDR1 is MDHEN and CDR2 SYDVKM. Unmatched junction bases numbered 4, after V lost 10 bases and J lost 4 bases. Here the CDR3 DNA reads TGTGCCATTGGGACAGGGCGAGAGACCCAGTACTTC. It encodes CAIGTGRETQYF.

There are many counts of this clonotype. V usage is TRBV6-6 and J usage is TRBJ2-7; D tentatively fits TRBD1 or TRBD2 (6 bases each). CDR1 and CDR2 from the germline V gene are MNHNY and SVGAGI (reference sequence). The CDR3 runs to 15 residues. Trimming shortened V by 6 bases and J by 3 bases, and 18 bases separated the two germline ends. The CDR3 bases are TGTGCCAGCAGAATAGGGGGGCTTCGGGACTACGAGCAGTACTTC. It translates to CASRIGGLRDYEQYF.

The chain couples TRBV15 to TRBJ2-5; TRBD2 aligns across 8 bases. Looked up from germline, CDR1 is LNHNV and CDR2 is YYDKDF (reference sequence). This CDR3 is built from 16 residues. The J segment lost 4 bases and the V segment lost 3 bases, leaving 10 bases of the junction unmatched. The CDR3 sequence is CATSSIGLAGIETQYF. The DNA of the CDR3 is TGTGCCACCAGCAGTATCGGACTAGCAGGGATAGAGACCCAGTACTTC. Filled out from reference TRBV15 and TRBJ2-5, the complete variable domain reads DAMVIQNPRYQVTQFGKPVTLSCSQTLNHNVMYWYQQKSSQAPKLLFHYYDKDFNNEADTPDNFQSRRPNTSFCFLDIRSPGLGDTAMYLCATSSIGLAGIETQYFGPGTRLLVL.

V gene TRBV5-1 combines with J gene TRBJ2-5; possibly TRBD2 for D (6 bases). V was trimmed by 3 bases and J by 1 base, leaving 16 bases between them. CDR3 length equals 16 residues. The germline CDR1 and CDR2 sequences are SGHRS and YFSETQ. This CDR3 reads CASSSSGTGFQETQYF. CDR3 coding DNA: TGCGCCAGCAGCTCGTCCGGGACTGGATTCCAAGAGACCCAGTACTTC. The whole variable domain, filled in from reference TRBV5-1 and TRBJ2-5, reads KAGVTQTPRYLIKTRGQQVTLSCSPISGHRSVSWYQQTPGQGLQFLFEYFSETQRNKGNFPGRFSGRQFSNSRSEMNVSTLELGDSALYLCASSSSGTGFQETQYFGPGTRLLVL.

This rearrangement joins TRBV18 to TRBJ2-7; possibly TRBD1 for D (7 bases). This CDR3 spans 13 amino acids. The V end was cut by 3 bases, the J end by 6 bases, with 12 bases between. Germline V gene data show CDR1 as KGHSH and CDR2 as LQKENI. CDR3 bases: TGTGCCAGCTCACCGTCAGGGGGGATCGAGCAGTACTTC. Residues: CASSPSGGIEQYF.

The chain combines TRBV15 with TRBJ2-7; possibly TRBD2 for D (6 bases). V lost 0 bases to trimming and J lost 9 bases, with 15 bases between them. Germline V gene lookup returns CDR1 LNHNV and CDR2 YYDKDF (reference sequence). This CDR3 has 14 amino acids. CDR3 protein: CATSRDPGEEVQYF. The CDR3 bases are TGTGCCACCAGCAGAGATCCCGGGGAGGAGGTGCAGTACTTC.

This clonotype was recorded a few times. The chain uses TRBV7-6 and TRBJ2-3; 10 nucleotides agree with TRBD1. V lost 5 bases to trimming and J lost 5 bases; unmatched junction nucleotides: 4. This CDR3 is 14 amino acids long. Germline V gene sequence: CDR1 SGHVS, CDR2 FNYEAQ. The CDR3 sequence: CASSGGQGIDTQYF. The CDR3 coding sequence is TGTGCCAGCAGCGGGGGACAGGGGATAGATACGCAGTATTTT.

In its sample, this clonotype was seen a few times. This sequence joins TRBV12-3 or TRBV12-4 and TRBJ1-2; no reliable D call. V was clipped by 2 bases and J by 10 bases, with 23 bases between them. This CDR3 has 16 residues. The CDR3 DNA follows: TGTGCCAGCAGTTTATGGGCAGTTTCCCCCCCCCTGGCCTACACCTTC. This encodes CASSLWAVSPPLAYTF.

In this sample, this clonotype turned up many times. This chain links TRBV7-9 with TRBJ2-5, with D possibly matching TRBD1 (6 bases). The CDR3 sequence is 16 residues long. Looked up from germline, CDR1 is SEHNR and CDR2 is FQNEAQ (reference sequence). V was clipped by 7 bases and J by 2 bases, with 20 bases between them. CDR3 DNA sequence: TGTGCCAGCAACTCCCGTACGACAGGCCTTCAAGAGACCCAGTACTTC. This gives the protein CASNSRTTGLQETQYF.